This TCR beta chain was sequenced for a study of CD8+ T cells in alopecia areata. Study in general: The drug, oral tofacitinib, was given to treated patients at 5 to 10 mg twice daily.

After isolation, RNA underwent reverse transcription to generate cDNA as the sequencing template. Using immunoSEQ multiplex PCR, the repertoire was profiled, and TCRdb retains in-frame clones only, with some absent. The sample has 80,000 or so clones; around 60% are singletons. Losses at the gene ends were 7 bases for V and 5 bases for J; bases not matched to a gene: 9. CDR1 is MNHEY, CDR2 SMNVEV, per germline (reference sequence). This CDR3 has 14 residues. A word on this clone: The antigen is undetermined.

Study-level results: It was less clear whether patients shared TCRs than it was in mice, possibly because of HLA. A great number of expanded lesional clones endured in scalp and blood during tofacitinib. Expanded CD8+ clones among the top 100, as well as scalp clonality, were significantly decreased by tofacitinib.

Treatment meaning: oral pan-JAK inhibitor, 5-10 mg twice daily. This chain links TRBV27 with TRBJ2-5; 8 nucleotides match TRBD1. The sequencing used CD8+ T cells sorted from blood, collected at week 24, from a patient treated with tofacitinib. This TCR came from a human donor with alopecia areata. The CDR3 DNA sequence: TGTGCCAGCACTACACGGGACAGGCCGGAGACCCAGTACTTC. Protein: CASTTRDRPETQYF.